This T cell receptor beta chain was captured in a study of CD8+ T cells in alopecia areata. Across the study: At a dose of 5 to 10 mg twice daily, oral tofacitinib was given to treated patients. The study gave tofacitinib for 6 to 18 months, then 6 months off drug.

V lost 3 bases and J lost 1, with 10 bases in between. The CDR3 covers 14 residues. Germline CDR1 reads SGHRS; CDR2 reads YFSETQ. The study's findings and limits: Against the mouse data, patients shared TCRs less clearly, possibly for HLA reasons. Sequences from scalp samples also cover resident alphabeta T cells of normal skin.

Extracted RNA was reverse transcribed, and the resulting cDNA served as sequencing template. Produced via immunoSEQ multiplex PCR; TCRdb's table is partial and in-frame only. The sample has about 200,000 clones, about 53% seen once. Of note for this clone: Its antigen is not known.

The chain employs TRBV5-1 and TRBJ1-1, with no clear D. Sequencing was performed on CD4+ T cells sorted from blood, taken at week 0. This TCR was recovered from a human donor with alopecia areata. CDR3 coding DNA: TGCGCCAGCAGCTCCACCGGGCAGAACACTGAAGCTTTCTTT. Translation gives CASSSTGQNTEAFF.